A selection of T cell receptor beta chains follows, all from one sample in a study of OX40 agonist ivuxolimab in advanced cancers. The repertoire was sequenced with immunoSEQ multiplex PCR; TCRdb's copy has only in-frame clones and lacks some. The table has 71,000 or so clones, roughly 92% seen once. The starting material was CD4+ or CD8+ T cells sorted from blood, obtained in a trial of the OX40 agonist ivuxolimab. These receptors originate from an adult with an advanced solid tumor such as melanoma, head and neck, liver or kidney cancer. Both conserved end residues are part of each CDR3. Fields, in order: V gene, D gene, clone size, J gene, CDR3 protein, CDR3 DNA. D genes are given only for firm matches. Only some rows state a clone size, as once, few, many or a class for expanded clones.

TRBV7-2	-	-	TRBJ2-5	CASLPRISQETQYF	TGTGCCAGCCTCCCCCGAATCTCACAAGAGACCCAGTACTTC
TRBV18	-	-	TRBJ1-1	CASSLGQDLNTEAFF	TGTGCCAGCTCACTCGGACAAGACCTGAACACTGAAGCTTTCTTT
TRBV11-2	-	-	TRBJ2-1	CASSTILSEQFF	TGTGCCAGCAGCACCATTTTAAGTGAGCAGTTCTTC
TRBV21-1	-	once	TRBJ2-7	CASSVRDYLSYEQYF	TGTGCCAGCAGCGTAAGGGACTACCTTTCCTACGAGCAGTACTTC
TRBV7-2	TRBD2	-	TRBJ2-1	CASSTGLAGALNEQFF	TGTGCCAGCAGCACCGGACTAGCGGGGGCCTTGAATGAGCAGTTCTTC
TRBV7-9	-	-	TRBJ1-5	CASSLSGDGGHQPQHF	TGTGCCAGCAGCTTATCAGGGGATGGGGGCCATCAGCCCCAGCATTTT
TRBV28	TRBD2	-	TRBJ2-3	CASSRDGRTDTQYF	TGTGCCAGCAGCCGGGACGGGAGGACAGATACGCAGTATTTT
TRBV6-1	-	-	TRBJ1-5	CASRLDRGGNQPQHF	TGTGCCAGCAGGCTAGACCGGGGAGGCAATCAGCCCCAGCATTTT
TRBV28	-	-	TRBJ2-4	CASRQGGAKNIQYF	TGTGCCAGTCGGCAGGGCGGCGCCAAAAACATTCAGTACTTC
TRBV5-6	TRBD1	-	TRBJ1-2	CASSFDGQGVNGYTF	TGTGCCAGCAGCTTCGATGGACAGGGGGTAAATGGCTACACCTTC
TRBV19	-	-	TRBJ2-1	CASSIDGGAPYNEQFF	TGTGCCAGTAGTATAGATGGGGGGGCACCCTACAATGAGCAGTTCTTC
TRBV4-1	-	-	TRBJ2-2	CASSQDQVRGNTGELFF	TGCGCCAGCAGCCAAGATCAAGTGAGAGGAAACACCGGGGAGCTGTTTTTT
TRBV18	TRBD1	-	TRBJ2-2	CASSLATGTGNTGELFF	TGTGCCAGCTCACTCGCGACCGGGACAGGCAACACCGGGGAGCTGTTTTTT
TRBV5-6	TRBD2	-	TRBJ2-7	CAGGIAGISYEQYF	TGTGCCGGGGGCATAGCGGGGATCTCCTACGAGCAGTACTTC
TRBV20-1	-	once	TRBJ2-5	CSTEHQETQYF	TGCAGTACAGAACATCAAGAGACCCAGTACTTC
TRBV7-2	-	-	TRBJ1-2	CASSLDGGGYGYTF	TGTGCCAGCAGCTTGGACGGGGGCGGCTATGGCTACACCTTC
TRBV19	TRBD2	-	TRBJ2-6	CASSRSGGFGANVLTF	TGTGCCAGTAGTAGGTCCGGGGGGTTTGGGGCCAACGTCCTGACTTTC
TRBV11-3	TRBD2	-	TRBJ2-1	CASSSTSGITSYNEQFF	TGTGCCAGCAGTTCGACTAGCGGGATAACCTCCTACAATGAGCAGTTCTTC
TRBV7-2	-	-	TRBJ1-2	CASSSDPTVNYGYTF	TGTGCCAGCAGCTCAGACCCGACAGTTAACTATGGCTACACCTTC
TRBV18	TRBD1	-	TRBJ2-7	CASSSVEGTGQYF	TGTGCCAGCTCATCGGTGGAGGGGACAGGGCAGTACTTC
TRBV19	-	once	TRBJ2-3	CASSWRATDTQYF	TGTGCCAGTAGTTGGAGGGCCACAGATACGCAGTATTTT
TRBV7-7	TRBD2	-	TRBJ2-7	CASSFEPLLAPQYF	TGTGCTAGCAGCTTCGAGCCGTTACTAGCGCCGCAGTACTTC
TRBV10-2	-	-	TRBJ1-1	CASSESLRGYTEAFF	TGCGCCAGCAGTGAATCCCTCCGCGGTTACACTGAAGCTTTCTTT
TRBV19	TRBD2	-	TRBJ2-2	CASSTRGGTTGELFF	TGTGCCAGTAGTACGCGGGGGGGTACCACCGGGGAGCTGTTTTTT
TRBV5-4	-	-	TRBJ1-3	CASSLSGLGNTIYF	TGTGCCAGCAGCTTATCAGGGTTGGGCAACACCATATATTTT
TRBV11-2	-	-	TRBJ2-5	CASSLDFGAQETQYF	TGTGCCAGCAGCTTAGATTTCGGTGCCCAAGAGACCCAGTACTTC
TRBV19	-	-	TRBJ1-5	CASSTGWGNQPQHF	TGTGCCAGTAGTACGGGGTGGGGCAATCAGCCCCAGCATTTT
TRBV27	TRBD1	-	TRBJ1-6	CATSSVGQDGGWALHF	TGTGCCACTTCCTCCGTGGGACAGGATGGGGGTTGGGCCCTCCACTTT
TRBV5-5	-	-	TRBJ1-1	CASSLRGRNTEAFF	TGTGCCAGCAGCTTGAGGGGTCGAAACACTGAAGCTTTCTTT
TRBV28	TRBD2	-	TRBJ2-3	CASQTQAGRADTQYF	TGTGCCAGCCAAACCCAGGCGGGGAGGGCAGATACGCAGTATTTT
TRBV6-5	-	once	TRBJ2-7	CASASHYEQYF	TGTGCCAGCGCCAGCCACTACGAGCAGTACTTC
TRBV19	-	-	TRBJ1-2	CASSIPRAIFYGYTF	TGTGCCAGTAGTATACCCCGGGCTATCTTCTATGGCTACACCTTC
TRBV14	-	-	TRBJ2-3	CASSHRGVNPSTDTQYF	TGTGCCAGCAGCCATCGGGGTGTGAATCCTAGCACAGATACGCAGTATTTT
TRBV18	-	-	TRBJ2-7	CASSPIHKGEQYF	TGTGCCAGCTCACCAATCCATAAGGGCGAGCAGTACTTC
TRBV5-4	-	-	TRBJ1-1	CASQKGVGHTEAFF	TGTGCCAGCCAAAAGGGGGTTGGGCACACTGAAGCTTTCTTT
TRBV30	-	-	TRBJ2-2	CGSGNTGELFF	TGTGGCTCAGGGAACACCGGGGAGCTGTTTTTT
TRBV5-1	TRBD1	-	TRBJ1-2	CASSVQGADGYTF	TGCGCCAGCAGCGTTCAGGGGGCTGATGGCTACACCTTC
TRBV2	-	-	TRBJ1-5	CASRLLTGQPQHF	TGTGCCAGCAGGCTACTCACGGGGCAGCCCCAGCATTTT
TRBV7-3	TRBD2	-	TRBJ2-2	CASSPRAGGTGELFF	TGTGCCAGCAGCCCTCGGGCGGGGGGCACCGGGGAGCTGTTTTTT
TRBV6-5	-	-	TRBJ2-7	CATLGGNDYEQYF	TGTGCCACCCTGGGGGGCAACGACTACGAGCAGTACTTC
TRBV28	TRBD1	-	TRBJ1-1	CATRWTGRVGTEAFF	TGTGCCACCCGATGGACAGGGCGCGTGGGCACTGAAGCTTTCTTT